The subject of this entry is one T cell receptor (beta chain). Antigen specificity is unknown. The data originate from a study of T cell responses to AZD1222 COVID-19 vaccine. Study-wide results and caveats: The study found Spike-specific TCR breadth and depth rose after two AZD1222 doses. Clonal diversity was possibly underestimated, and the donors were mostly white British, with more females.

Second-dose timings of about 4 or about 12 weeks were pooled. The protocol was immunoSEQ multiplex PCR, while the TCRdb copy is restricted to in-frame clones and leaves out a portion. The sample yields approximately 140,000 clones, 91% seen once. CDR3 length: 11 amino acids. Germline loops: CDR1 DFQATT, CDR2 SNEGSKA (reference sequence). V lost 5 bases and J 10 bases, leaving 12 bases between the germline ends. This TCR was recovered from an adult who received the AZD1222 COVID-19 vaccine. The sequencing used peripheral blood, collected 28 days after the second AZD1222 dose. This chain joins TRBV20-1 and TRBJ2-1; tentatively, D is TRBD2 (5 bases). CDR3 sequence: CSAEERVEQFF. CDR3 nucleotide sequence: TGCAGTGCTGAGGAGAGGGTGGAGCAGTTCTTC.